This T cell receptor beta chain came from a study of T cell changes during pregnancy in multiple sclerosis. This clone occurred once. Per the germline V gene, CDR1 is LNHDA and CDR2 is SQIVND (reference sequence). V lost 5 bases and J lost 0, with 13 bases in between. The CDR3 is 15 residues long. Data came from immunoSEQ multiplex PCR; TCRdb stores just in-frame clones and leaves some out. Of over 25,000 clones in the sample, 85% to 95% were seen once. Here the sequenced sample was CD4+ T cells from peripheral blood mononuclear cells, taken in the second trimester of pregnancy. The gene calls are TRBV19 and TRBJ1-1; no clear D. The source is a female donor with multiple sclerosis, enrolled in a pregnancy study. The CDR3 region is CASSVAAPLNTEAFF. The CDR3 DNA is TGTGCCAGTAGTGTGGCGGCCCCTTTGAACACTGAAGCTTTCTTT. Full variable domain (rest looked up from reference TRBV19 and TRBJ1-1): DGGITQSPKYLFRKEGQNVTLSCEQNLNHDAMYWYRQDPGQGLRLIYYSQIVNDFQKGDIAEGYSVSREKKESFPLTVTSAQKNPTAFYLCASSVAAPLNTEAFFGQGTRLTVV.